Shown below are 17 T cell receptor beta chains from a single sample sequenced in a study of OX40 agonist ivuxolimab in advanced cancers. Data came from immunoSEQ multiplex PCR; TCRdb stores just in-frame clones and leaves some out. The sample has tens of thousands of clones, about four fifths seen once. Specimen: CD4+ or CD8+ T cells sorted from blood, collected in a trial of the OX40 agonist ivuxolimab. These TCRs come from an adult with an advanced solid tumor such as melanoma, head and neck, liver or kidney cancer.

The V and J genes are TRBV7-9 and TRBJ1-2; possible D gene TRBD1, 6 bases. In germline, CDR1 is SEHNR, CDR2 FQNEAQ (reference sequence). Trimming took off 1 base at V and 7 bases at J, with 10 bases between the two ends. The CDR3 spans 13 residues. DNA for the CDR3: TGTGCCAGCAGCTTAGGACAGGTGCGTGGCTACACCTTC. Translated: CASSLGQVRGYTF.

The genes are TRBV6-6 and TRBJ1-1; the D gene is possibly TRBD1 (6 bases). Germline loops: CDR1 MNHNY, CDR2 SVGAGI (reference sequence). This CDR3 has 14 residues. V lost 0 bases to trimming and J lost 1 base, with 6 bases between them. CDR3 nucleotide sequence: TGTGCCAGCAGTTACTCGGACAGGAACACTGAAGCTTTCTTT. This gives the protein CASSYSDRNTEAFF.

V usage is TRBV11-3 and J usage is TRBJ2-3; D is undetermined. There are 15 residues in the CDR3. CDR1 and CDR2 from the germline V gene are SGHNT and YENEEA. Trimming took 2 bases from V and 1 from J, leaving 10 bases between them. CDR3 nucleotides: TGTGCCAGCAGCTTACATCCCAGCCGCACAGATACGCAGTATTTT. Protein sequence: CASSLHPSRTDTQYF.

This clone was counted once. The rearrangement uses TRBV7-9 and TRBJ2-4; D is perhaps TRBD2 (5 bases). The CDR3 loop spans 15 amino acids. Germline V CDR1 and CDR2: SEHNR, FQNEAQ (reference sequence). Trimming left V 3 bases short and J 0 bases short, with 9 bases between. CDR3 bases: TGTGCCAGCAGCTTGTTAGGACTAGCCAAAAACATTCAGTACTTC. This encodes CASSLLGLAKNIQYF.

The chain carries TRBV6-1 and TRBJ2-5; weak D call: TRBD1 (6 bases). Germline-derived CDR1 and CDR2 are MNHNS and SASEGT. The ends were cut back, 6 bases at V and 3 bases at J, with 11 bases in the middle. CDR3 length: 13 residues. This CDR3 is CASRPTGKETQYF. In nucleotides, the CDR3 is TGTGCCAGCAGGCCCACAGGGAAAGAGACCCAGTACTTC.

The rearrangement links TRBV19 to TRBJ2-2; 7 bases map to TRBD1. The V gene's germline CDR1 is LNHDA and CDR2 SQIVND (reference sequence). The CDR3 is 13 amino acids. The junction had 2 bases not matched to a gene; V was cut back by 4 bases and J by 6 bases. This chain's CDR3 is CASSKDRAGELFF. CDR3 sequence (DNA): TGTGCCAGTAGTAAAGACAGGGCCGGGGAGCTGTTTTTT.

This CDR3 reads CASSFSGERSPLHF. The CDR3 bases are TGCGCCAGCAGCTTCTCAGGAGAACGCTCACCCCTCCACTTT. The chain combines TRBV5-1 with TRBJ1-6; D is undetermined. Between the trimmed V and J ends, which lost 2 bases and 10 bases, there was a span of 13 bases. Germline V gives CDR1 SGHRS, CDR2 YFSETQ. This CDR3 comprises 14 residues.

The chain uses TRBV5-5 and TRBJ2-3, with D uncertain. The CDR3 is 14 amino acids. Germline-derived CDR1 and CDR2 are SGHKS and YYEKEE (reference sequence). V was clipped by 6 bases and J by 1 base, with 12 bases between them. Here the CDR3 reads CASTPYPGTDTQYF. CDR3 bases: TGTGCCAGCACCCCTTACCCCGGCACAGATACGCAGTATTTT.

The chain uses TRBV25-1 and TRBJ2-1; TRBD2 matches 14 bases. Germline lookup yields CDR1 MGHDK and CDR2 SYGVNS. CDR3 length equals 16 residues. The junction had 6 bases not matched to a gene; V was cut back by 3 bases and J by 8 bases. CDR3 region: CASSDGLAGGRDEQFF. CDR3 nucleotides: TGTGCCAGCAGTGACGGACTAGCGGGGGGTCGAGATGAGCAGTTCTTC. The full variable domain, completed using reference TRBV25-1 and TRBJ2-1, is EADIYQTPRYLVIGTGKKITLECSQTMGHDKMYWYQQDPGMELHLIHYSYGVNSTEKGDLSSESTVSRIRTEHFPLTLESARPSHTSQYLCASSDGLAGGRDEQFFGPGTRLTVL.

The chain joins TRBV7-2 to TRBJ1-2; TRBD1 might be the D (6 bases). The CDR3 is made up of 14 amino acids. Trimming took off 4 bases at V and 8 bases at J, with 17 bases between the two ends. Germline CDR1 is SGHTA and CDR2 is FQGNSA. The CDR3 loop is CASSSGSGAQGYTF. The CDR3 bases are TGTGCCAGCAGCTCGGGCTCGGGGGCTCAAGGCTACACCTTC.

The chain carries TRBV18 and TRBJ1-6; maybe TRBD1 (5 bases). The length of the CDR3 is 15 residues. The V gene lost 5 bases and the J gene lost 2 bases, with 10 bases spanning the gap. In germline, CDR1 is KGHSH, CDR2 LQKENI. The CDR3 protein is CASSEKTAYNSPLHF. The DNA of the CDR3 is TGTGCCAGCTCAGAGAAGACAGCCTATAATTCACCCCTCCACTTT.

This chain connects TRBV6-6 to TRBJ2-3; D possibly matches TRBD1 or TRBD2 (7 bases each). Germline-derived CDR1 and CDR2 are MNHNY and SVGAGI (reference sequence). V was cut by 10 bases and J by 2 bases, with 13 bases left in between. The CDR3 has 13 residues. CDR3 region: CATRGGYTDTQYF. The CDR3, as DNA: TGTGCCACCAGGGGGGGATACACAGATACGCAGTATTTT.

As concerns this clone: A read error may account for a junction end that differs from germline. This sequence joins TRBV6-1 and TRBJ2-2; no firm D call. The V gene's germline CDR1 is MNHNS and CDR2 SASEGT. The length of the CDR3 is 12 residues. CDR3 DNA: TGTGCCAGCAGAGAAGACACCGGGGAGCTGTTTTTT. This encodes CASREDTGELFF.

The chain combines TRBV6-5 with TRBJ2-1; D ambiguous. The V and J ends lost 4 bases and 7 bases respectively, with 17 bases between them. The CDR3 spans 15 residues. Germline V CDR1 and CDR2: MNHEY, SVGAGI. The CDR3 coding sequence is TGTGCCAGCAGTTCCGCATTCGCCTCATGGAATGAGCAGTTCTTC. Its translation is CASSSAFASWNEQFF.

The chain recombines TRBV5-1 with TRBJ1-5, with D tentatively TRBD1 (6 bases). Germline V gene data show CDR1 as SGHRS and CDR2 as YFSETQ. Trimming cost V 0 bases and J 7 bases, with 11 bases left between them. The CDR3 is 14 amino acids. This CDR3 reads CASSLGGAEQPQHF. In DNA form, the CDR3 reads TGCGCCAGCAGCTTGGGGGGGGCGGAGCAGCCCCAGCATTTT.

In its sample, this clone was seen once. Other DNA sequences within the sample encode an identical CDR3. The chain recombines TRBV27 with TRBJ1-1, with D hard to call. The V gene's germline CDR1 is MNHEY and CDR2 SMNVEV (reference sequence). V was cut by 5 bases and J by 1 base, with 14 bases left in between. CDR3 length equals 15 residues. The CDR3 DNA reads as TGTGCCAGCAGTCCCAGAGCGGGGTCGAACACTGAAGCTTTCTTT. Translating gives CASSPRAGSNTEAFF.

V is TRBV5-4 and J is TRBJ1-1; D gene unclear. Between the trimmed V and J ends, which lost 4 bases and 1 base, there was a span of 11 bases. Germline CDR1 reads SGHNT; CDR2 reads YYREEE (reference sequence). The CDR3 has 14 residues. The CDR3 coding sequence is TGTGCCAGCAGCCCTGGGCTCGGGAACACTGAAGCTTTCTTT. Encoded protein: CASSPGLGNTEAFF.